These 15 T cell receptor beta chains were sequenced from one sample in a study of T cell responses to AZD1222 COVID-19 vaccine. Method: immunoSEQ multiplex PCR; TCRdb's copy keeps in-frame clones and lacks some. The repertoire holds approximately 150,000 clones, with 85% to 90% as singletons. Sequenced material: peripheral blood, taken 28 days after the second AZD1222 dose. The receptors here all came from an adult who received the AZD1222 COVID-19 vaccine.

A word on this clone: This sample also contains other DNA sequences that code for the same CDR3. The chain's CDR3 is CASSLLGENTEAFF. DNA for the CDR3: TGTGCCAGCAGCTTGTTGGGGGAGAACACTGAAGCTTTCTTT. The chain carries TRBV7-2 and TRBJ1-1; the D gene is possibly TRBD1 (5 bases). Germline CDR1 and CDR2: SGHTA and FQGNSA. This CDR3 contains 14 residues. V gave up 3 bases and J gave up 1 base, with 9 bases separating them.

The chain couples TRBV30 to TRBJ1-2; weak D call: TRBD1 (6 bases). Per the germline V gene, CDR1 is GTSNPN and CDR2 is SVGIG (reference sequence). This CDR3 contains 11 residues. CDR3 in DNA: TGTCTGATAGGACAGAACTATGGCTACACCTTC. Translating gives CLIGQNYGYTF.

The chain links TRBV7-2 to TRBJ2-1; 14 bases are a match to TRBD2. This CDR3 region has 18 residues. V lost 4 bases to trimming and J lost 1 base; unmatched junction nucleotides: 6. Germline lookup yields CDR1 SGHTA and CDR2 FQGNSA. The CDR3 DNA sequence: TGTGCCAGCAGCTCCCTTGGACTAGCGGGGGGATCCTACAATGAGCAGTTCTTC. Translated: CASSSLGLAGGSYNEQFF.

The chain carries TRBV7-2 and TRBJ1-2; 9 bases fit TRBD1. The CDR3 runs to 15 residues. The germline gives CDR1 SGHTA, CDR2 FQGNSA. Germline trimming cut 3 bases from V and 8 bases from J; bases unmatched to any gene: 10. CDR3 residues: CASSFYTGGLGGYTF. CDR3 DNA: TGTGCCAGCAGCTTCTACACAGGGGGCCTGGGCGGCTACACCTTC.

The chain combines TRBV7-2 with TRBJ1-1; 9 bases align to TRBD1. The V segment lost 5 bases and the J segment 4 bases; nucleotides outside the gene matches: 5. The CDR3 spans 14 residues. Germline V gene sequence: CDR1 SGHTA, CDR2 FQGNSA. CDR3 nucleotide sequence: TGTGCCAGCAGCCTACAGGGGGCCCCCACTGAAGCTTTCTTT. This codes for CASSLQGAPTEAFF.

The chain carries TRBV19 and TRBJ1-1; 7 nucleotides match TRBD1. Germline V gives CDR1 LNHDA, CDR2 SQIVND (reference sequence). The V gene end was trimmed by 7 bases and the J gene end by 1 base; junction bases not matched to a gene: 12. The CDR3 has 16 residues. This CDR3 is CASTTGRRGGNTEAFF. The CDR3, as DNA: TGTGCCAGTACCACTGGGCGCAGGGGGGGGAACACTGAAGCTTTCTTT.

This sequence joins TRBV11-2 and TRBJ2-5; no clear D. The CDR3 spans 14 residues. The V and J ends lost 5 bases and 5 bases respectively, with 15 bases between them. The germline V gene encodes CDR1 SGHAT and CDR2 FQNNGV. CDR3 DNA: TGTGCCAGCAGCCGAGATCAAGGGCGGGAGACCCAGTACTTC. It yields the protein CASSRDQGRETQYF.

V gene TRBV4-3 combines with J gene TRBJ2-7, with unresolved D. This CDR3 region has 14 residues. The germline CDR1 and CDR2 sequences are LGHNA and YSLEER. Trimming removed 5 bases at V and 0 bases at J, with 11 bases between. Here the CDR3 DNA reads TGCGCCAGCAGCACGGACCGTACCTCCTACGAGCAGTACTTC. This translates into CASSTDRTSYEQYF.

The chain couples TRBV18 to TRBJ1-2, with 7 bases fitting TRBD1. Trimming took 2 bases from V and 4 from J; bases not matched to a gene: 4. The CDR3 spans 14 residues. Germline lookup yields CDR1 KGHSH and CDR2 LQKENI. CDR3 residues: CASSPGRDSYGYTF. In DNA form, the CDR3 reads TGTGCCAGCTCACCAGGCCGGGACAGCTATGGCTACACCTTC. The full variable domain, rest sourced from reference TRBV18 and TRBJ1-2, is NAGVMQNPRHLVRRRGQEARLRCSPMKGHSHVYWYRQLPEEGLKFMVYLQKENIIDESGMPKERFSAEFPKEGPSILRIQQVVRGDSAAYFCASSPGRDSYGYTFGSGTRLTVV.

This chain links TRBV19 with TRBJ2-3, with D tentatively TRBD1 (5 bases). The CDR3 totals 15 residues. Trimming pared 1 base from V and 5 bases from J, leaving 13 bases between. Germline V gene sequence: CDR1 LNHDA, CDR2 SQIVND (reference sequence). CDR3 in DNA: TGTGCCAGTAGTATAGTCAGGGCATCGGGAGATACGCAGTATTTT. It translates to CASSIVRASGDTQYF.

As DNA, the CDR3 is TGTGCCAGCAGCTTAGATCCTTCCTCCAGGGGTCTGTTCTTC. Amino acids: CASSLDPSSRGLFF. The chain recombines TRBV7-2 with TRBJ2-1; the D gene is possibly TRBD1 (6 bases). The germline V and J ends were trimmed by 1 base and 15 bases, with 19 bases remaining between them. CDR3 length: 14 amino acids. Germline V gene sequence: CDR1 SGHTA, CDR2 FQGNSA.

This chain joins TRBV6-5 and TRBJ1-2; unclear D gene. The germline CDR1 and CDR2 sequences are MNHEY and SVGAGI. The CDR3 totals 10 residues. Trimming took off 7 bases at V and 4 bases at J, with 4 bases between the two ends. This chain's CDR3 is CASKFYGYTF. CDR3 DNA sequence: TGTGCCAGCAAGTTCTATGGCTACACCTTC.

CDR3 sequence (DNA): TGTGCCAGTACCGGACAGGGCCTAGCGGGCACAGATACGCAGTATTTT. This codes for CASTGQGLAGTDTQYF. The rearrangement links TRBV19 to TRBJ2-3; tentative D call: TRBD1 (8 bases). Deletions cut 7 bases from V and 1 base from J, with 18 bases between. In germline, CDR1 is LNHDA, CDR2 SQIVND (reference sequence). This CDR3 has 16 residues.

V and J are TRBV2 and TRBJ1-4, with D perhaps matching TRBD1 (6 bases). This CDR3 is 11 amino acids long. In germline, CDR1 is SNHLY, CDR2 FYNNEI. V lost 7 bases and J lost 10, with 10 bases in between. The CDR3 DNA sequence: TGTGCCAGCAAGGAGGGGGGAAAACTGTTTTTT. As protein: CASKEGGKLFF.

The chain combines TRBV5-6 with TRBJ1-2; 12 bases are a match to TRBD1. The V and J ends lost 3 bases and 8 bases, in that order; junction bases with no gene match: 14. The CDR3 spans 17 residues. CDR1 is SGHDT, CDR2 YYEEEE, per germline. CDR3 loop: CASSYFSTRDRGPGYTF. The CDR3, as DNA: TGTGCCAGCAGCTATTTTAGCACCCGGGACAGGGGGCCGGGCTACACCTTC.